This T cell receptor beta chain was retrieved from a study of blood T cell repertoires in COVID-19. Study summary: T cells, B-cell-depleted T cells, or PBMCs supplied cDNA or gDNA.

The CDR3 length is 12 residues, termini included. Germline values: CDR1 SGDLS, CDR2 YYNGEE. In regard to this clone: Because it lacks the conserved phenylalanine or tryptophan at the end, this CDR3 is likely a read error. The limits of the CDR3 on the DNA are not certain, so only TCRdb's listed CDR3 is given.

In the original analysis: Reference gene primer amplification gave estimated nucleated cell counts. The method was immunoSEQ multiplex PCR; TCRdb's version includes in-frame clones alone and lacks a portion of them. That table furnishes V, J and clone size, whereas the DNA furnished D and trimming. This table holds tens of thousands of clones, roughly nine tenths found once. The chain couples TRBV9 to TRBJ1-6; the table's D call of TRBD1 was not tested on the DNA. This sequence originates from a man between 60 and 75 years old with active or convalescent COVID-19. The sequenced material came from peripheral blood. The CDR3 is CASSVGDNPPKR.